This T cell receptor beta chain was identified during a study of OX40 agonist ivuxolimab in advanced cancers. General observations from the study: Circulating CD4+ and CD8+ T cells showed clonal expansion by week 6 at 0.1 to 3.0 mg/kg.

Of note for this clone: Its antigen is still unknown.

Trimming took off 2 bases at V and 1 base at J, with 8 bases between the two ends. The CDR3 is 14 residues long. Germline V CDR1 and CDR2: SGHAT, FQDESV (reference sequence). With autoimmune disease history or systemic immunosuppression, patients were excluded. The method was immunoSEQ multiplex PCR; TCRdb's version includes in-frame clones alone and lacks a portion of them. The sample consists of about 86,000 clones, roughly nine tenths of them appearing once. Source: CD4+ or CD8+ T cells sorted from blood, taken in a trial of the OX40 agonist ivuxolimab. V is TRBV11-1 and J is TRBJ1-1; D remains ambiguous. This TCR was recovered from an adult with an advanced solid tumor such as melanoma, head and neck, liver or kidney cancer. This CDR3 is CASSLQTKNTEAFF. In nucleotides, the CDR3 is TGTGCCAGCAGCTTACAAACCAAGAACACTGAAGCTTTCTTT. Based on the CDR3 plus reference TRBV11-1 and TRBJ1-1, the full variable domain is EAEVAQSPRYKITEKSQAVAFWCDPISGHATLYWYRQILGQGPELLVQFQDESVVDDSQLPKDRFSAERLKGVDSTLKIQPAELGDSAMYLCASSLQTKNTEAFFGQGTRLTVV.